This entry lists 19 T cell receptor beta chains sequenced from one sample in a study of tumor-infiltrating lymphocytes in localized non-small cell lung cancer. Assay used: immunoSEQ multiplex PCR; TCRdb lists only in-frame clones, some missing. The sample holds about 24,000 clones, about three fifths seen once. Specimen: lung tumor tissue. The source is a human donor with non-small cell lung cancer.

The chain uses TRBV18 and TRBJ2-2, with TRBD1 as a possible D gene (6 bases). Between the trimmed V and J ends, which lost 5 bases and 3 bases, there was a span of 10 bases. The CDR3 has 14 amino acids. Germline V gene data show CDR1 as KGHSH and CDR2 as LQKENI. The CDR3 reads CASSTGIDTGELFF. The CDR3 coding sequence is TGTGCCAGCTCAACAGGGATCGACACCGGGGAGCTGTTTTTT.

V usage is TRBV7-9 and J usage is TRBJ1-2; 11 bases fit TRBD1. The germline V gene encodes CDR1 SEHNR and CDR2 FQNEAQ (reference sequence). CDR3 length equals 17 residues. V was clipped by 5 bases and J by 6 bases; unmatched bases: 14. The DNA for the CDR3 is TGTGCCAGCAGCCGCAAATACTCCGGGACAGGGGGGGATGGCTACACCTTC. The encoded protein is CASSRKYSGTGGDGYTF.

This rearrangement joins TRBV4-1 to TRBJ1-2; D not resolved. This CDR3 spans 13 amino acids. Between the trimmed V and J ends, which lost 2 bases and 6 bases, there was a span of 10 bases. Germline V gene lookup returns CDR1 MGHRA and CDR2 YSYEKL. This CDR3 reads CASSQRTRDGYTF. The CDR3 DNA reads as TGCGCCAGCAGCCAACGGACTCGGGATGGCTACACCTTC.

Comments on this clone: A read error may produce the germline difference seen at one junction end. The V and J genes are TRBV15 and TRBJ1-2, with a tentative D call TRBD1 (5 bases). CDR1 and CDR2 from the germline V gene are LNHNV and YYDKDF (reference sequence). The CDR3 totals 13 residues. The CDR3 DNA follows: TGTGCCACCAGCAGAGATGGGCAGGGCCATAAAGTCTTC. Protein sequence: CATSRDGQGHKVF.

The CDR3 reads CASSQDSDYGYTF. DNA of the CDR3: TGCGCCAGCAGCCAAGATTCGGACTATGGCTACACCTTC. The chain has TRBV4-1 and TRBJ1-2; no clear D gene. V shed 0 bases and J shed 3 bases, with 5 bases lying between them. The length of the CDR3 is 13 residues. The germline V gene has CDR1 MGHRA and CDR2 YSYEKL.

The sample holds one count of this clone. The CDR3 DNA follows: TGCGCCAGCAGCGCGACGGGGCTAGACCACAATGAGCAGTTCTTC. Translation gives CASSATGLDHNEQFF. The J gene is TRBJ2-1, the V gene TRBV5-1; D is possibly TRBD1 or TRBD2 (5 bases each). The CDR3 runs to 15 residues. Per the germline V gene, CDR1 is SGHRS and CDR2 is YFSETQ. V shed 4 bases and J shed 5 bases, with 16 bases lying between them.

This chain connects TRBV4-1 to TRBJ2-1; 14 bases line up with TRBD2. The germline CDR1 and CDR2 sequences are MGHRA and YSYEKL. V shed 4 bases and J 12 bases; nucleotides not matched to a gene: 11. The CDR3 extends over 16 amino acids. The CDR3 nucleotides read TGCGCCAGCAGCCGCAGACTAGCGGGAGGGGCCTCGGGGCAGTTCTTC. It codes for CASSRRLAGGASGQFF.

The CDR3 nucleotides are TGTGCCAGCAGCTCCCACTTGAACACTGAAGCTTTCTTT. This translates into CASSSHLNTEAFF. This sequence joins TRBV14 and TRBJ1-1; D gene uncertain. The ends were cut back, 5 bases at V and 0 bases at J, with 7 bases in the middle. This CDR3 contains 13 residues. Germline-derived CDR1 and CDR2 are SGHDN and FVKESK.

The rearrangement uses TRBV6-1 and TRBJ2-3; D is perhaps TRBD1 (6 bases). The germline gives CDR1 MNHNS, CDR2 SASEGT. This CDR3 comprises 13 residues. With 6 bases removed from V and 5 bases from J, the gap between germline ends came to 12 bases. The CDR3 here is CASSRTDGDTQYF. CDR3 DNA: TGTGCCAGCAGCAGGACAGACGGAGATACGCAGTATTTT.

The chain uses TRBV6-1 and TRBJ2-7; weak D call: TRBD1 (6 bases). Trimming cost V 3 bases and J 7 bases, with 19 bases left between them. The length of the CDR3 is 15 residues. Germline V CDR1 and CDR2: MNHNS, SASEGT. This CDR3 reads CASSDRGMRFQEQYF. Here the CDR3 DNA reads TGTGCCAGCAGTGACAGGGGCATGCGGTTTCAGGAGCAGTACTTC.

With respect to this clone: The same CDR3 also results from other DNA sequences found in this sample. This rearrangement joins TRBV5-6 to TRBJ1-5; weak D call: TRBD1 (5 bases). Germline assignment: CDR1 SGHDT and CDR2 YYEEEE. The ends were cut back, 0 bases at V and 6 bases at J, with 13 bases in the middle. The CDR3 consists of 15 residues. The CDR3 loop is CASSLAARVGQPQHF. As DNA, the CDR3 is TGTGCCAGCAGCTTGGCGGCCAGGGTGGGTCAGCCCCAGCATTTT.

V is TRBV4-1 and J is TRBJ1-1; a weak D match, TRBD1 (5 bases). The CDR3 is made up of 15 amino acids. Germline CDR1 and CDR2: MGHRA and YSYEKL. V was pared by 1 base and J by 2 bases, with 11 bases between. The CDR3 region has the DNA TGCGCCAGCAGCCAAGGCGTTGACAGTAACACTGAAGCTTTCTTT. Protein: CASSQGVDSNTEAFF.

The chain carries TRBV9 and TRBJ2-7; 10 positions match TRBD2. Germline-derived CDR1 and CDR2 are SGDLS and YYNGEE. This CDR3 comprises 15 residues. The V segment lost 2 bases and the J segment 2 bases; nucleotides outside the gene matches: 4. In nucleotides, the CDR3 is TGTGCCAGCAGCGTGGGACTAGCGCCTACCTACGAGCAGTACTTC. Residues: CASSVGLAPTYEQYF.

CDR3 region: CASSVGGRGTGELFF. The CDR3 DNA sequence: TGTGCCAGCAGCGTGGGGGGCCGCGGCACCGGGGAGCTGTTTTTT. J is TRBJ2-2 and V is TRBV9, with D possibly called TRBD1 or TRBD2 (6 bases each). Germline V gives CDR1 SGDLS, CDR2 YYNGEE. V was shortened by 2 bases and J by 4 bases, with 12 bases between the two germline ends. This CDR3 spans 15 amino acids. The full variable domain, completed using reference TRBV9 and TRBJ2-2, is DSGVTQTPKHLITATGQRVTLRCSPRSGDLSVYWYQQSLDQGLQFLIQYYNGEERAKGNILERFSAQQFPDLHSELNLSSLELGDSALYFCASSVGGRGTGELFFGEGSRLTVL.

This clone has a handful of counts. J is TRBJ2-1 and V is TRBV5-4; TRBD2 aligns across 7 bases. CDR3 length: 12 residues. CDR1 is SGHNT, CDR2 YYREEE, per germline (reference sequence). Trimming removed 2 bases from V and 10 bases from J; junction bases left unmatched: 3. DNA for the CDR3: TGTGCCAGCAGCTTTGAAGCGGGAGAGCAGTTCTTC. It specifies CASSFEAGEQFF.

This clone is medium-sized within its sample. The chain combines TRBV4-2 with TRBJ2-5; D is perhaps TRBD2 (5 bases). This CDR3 spans 13 amino acids. Germline CDR1 is LGHNA and CDR2 is YNFKEQ. The V gene lost 6 bases and the J gene lost 1 base, with 9 bases spanning the gap. The CDR3 DNA sequence: TGTGCCAGCAGGCCGGCGGGCCAAGAGACCCAGTACTTC. Translated, it gives CASRPAGQETQYF.

J is TRBJ1-5 and V is TRBV6-1; 7 bases are a match to TRBD1. CDR3 length: 12 amino acids. Per germline, CDR1 MNHNS and CDR2 SASEGT. J gave up 2 bases and V 11 bases, and 3 bases lay outside the gene matches. The CDR3 region is CAFGQGNQPQHF. The CDR3 bases are TGTGCCTTCGGACAGGGCAATCAGCCCCAGCATTTT.

The V gene is TRBV7-2, the J gene TRBJ2-5; possibly TRBD1 for D (8 bases). V dropped 2 bases and J dropped 5 bases, with 15 bases sitting between them. The CDR3 contains 15 residues. Germline CDR1 reads SGHTA; CDR2 reads FQGNSA. This chain's CDR3 is CASSLPEQGGETQYF. CDR3 coding DNA: TGTGCCAGCAGCTTACCTGAACAGGGGGGGGAGACCCAGTACTTC.

This clone was seen just once. V gene TRBV9 combines with J gene TRBJ2-2; 9 bases are shared with TRBD2. Unmatched junction bases numbered 12, after V lost 0 bases and J lost 6 bases. This CDR3 comprises 18 residues. Germline loops: CDR1 SGDLS, CDR2 YYNGEE. The DNA for the CDR3 is TGTGCCAGCAGCGTAGATCTGGCTAGCGGGACTAAGGCCGGGGAGCTGTTTTTT. Translating it yields CASSVDLASGTKAGELFF.